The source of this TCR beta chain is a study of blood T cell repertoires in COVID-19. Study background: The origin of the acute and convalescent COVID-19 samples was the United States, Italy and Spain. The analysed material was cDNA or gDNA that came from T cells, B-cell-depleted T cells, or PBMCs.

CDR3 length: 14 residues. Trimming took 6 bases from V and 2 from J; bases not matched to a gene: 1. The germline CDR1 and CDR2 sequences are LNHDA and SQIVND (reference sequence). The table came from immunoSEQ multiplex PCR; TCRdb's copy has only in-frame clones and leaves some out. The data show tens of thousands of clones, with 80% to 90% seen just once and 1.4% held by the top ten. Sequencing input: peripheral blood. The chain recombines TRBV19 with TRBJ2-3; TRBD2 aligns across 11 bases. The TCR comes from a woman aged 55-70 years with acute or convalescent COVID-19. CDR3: CASRTSGITDTQYF. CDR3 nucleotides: TGTGCCAGTAGGACTAGCGGGATCACAGATACGCAGTATTTT.